This record looks at one T cell receptor (beta chain) sequence and its context. V was pared by 5 bases and J by 9 bases, with 14 bases between. This CDR3 contains 12 residues. The sample is drawn from a study of blood T cell repertoires in COVID-19. Libraries were prepared by immunoSEQ multiplex PCR; TCRdb keeps only in-frame clonotypes and omits some of them. Seen here are roughly 100,000 clones, 88% observed once, and the top ten hold over 8.5%. The clonotype comes from a man at least 80 years old with acute or convalescent COVID-19. The rearrangement joins TRBV12-3 or TRBV12-4 to TRBJ2-7, with D possibly being TRBD2 (5 bases). The sequenced sample was peripheral blood. CDR3 nucleotides: TGTGCCAGCAGTCCTGGAGGTTTCGGGCAGTACTTC. It codes for CASSPGGFGQYF.